This TCR beta chain stems from a study of cytomegalovirus exposure and HLA in healthy donors. The V gene lost 6 bases and the J gene lost 5 bases, with 13 bases spanning the gap. Germline-derived CDR1 and CDR2 are MNHEY and SVGAGI. CDR3 length: 14 residues. Both 60 Vbeta primers and 13 Jbeta primers went into the PCR. Only in-frame clones appear in the TCRdb table, and some are missing; sequencing was by immunoSEQ multiplex PCR. Of tens of thousands of clones detected, over 55% appear once; the ten largest clones hold 20% to 25%. Study-wide results and limits: Cytomegalovirus association was assigned to under 200 TCR beta chains.

Points on this clone: Its matching antigen is unknown.

V is TRBV6-5 and J is TRBJ2-2, with a possible D match to TRBD2 (7 bases). This receptor was obtained from a woman in her forties or fifties in good health and CMV-seropositive. The specimen was PBMCs. CDR3 coding DNA: TGTGCCAGCAGAGGGGGGGCGAGAACCGGGGAGCTGTTTTTT. Translated, it gives CASRGGARTGELFF.